The present T cell receptor (beta chain) was sequenced within a study of blood T cells in healthy people across ages. Findings of the study overall: Unsorted PBMCs ruled out conclusive naive versus antigen-experienced comparison.

CDR1 MNHEY and CDR2 SVGEGT come from the germline V gene. CDR3 length: 15 residues. Trimming shortened V by 6 bases and J by 0 bases, and 15 bases separated the two germline ends. This clonotype appeared a single time. What it binds is unknown. Primed by a sample-barcoded 5' primer and a J-beta primer mix, a second PCR proceeded for roughly 7 to 12 cycles. TCRdb reanalysed the 5' RACE reads using MiXCR and keeps one entry per CDR3 protein. The repertoire has 600,000 to 850,000 distinct CDR3 sequences, around 25% of them found once; the top ten carry 9.4%. Peripheral blood samples of 9 to 10 milliliters were drawn from each donor. These data also featured in a second study, about T cells of mothers and their children.

Sequencing was done on a sample of blood. This receptor was obtained from a boy under 18 in good health. This chain joins TRBV6-2 or TRBV6-3 and TRBJ2-7; D gene uncertain. In nucleotides, the CDR3 is TGTGCCAGCAGCCCCCTCCCGGAGCTCTCCTACGAGCAGTACTTC. Its protein product is CASSPLPELSYEQYF.